This T cell receptor (beta chain) was documented in a study of T cells in pancreatic ductal adenocarcinoma. Study-level results: Blood clonality (about 0.072) did not differ significantly from tumor (approximately 0.1). Tumor-versus-blood clonality comparisons may be biased toward lower tumor diversity. This surgical cohort overrepresents the minority presenting with early-stage disease.

Selected pancreatic ductal adenocarcinoma patients had undergone surgery without neoadjuvant therapy. The ends were cut back, 5 bases at V and 4 bases at J, with 15 bases in the middle. CDR1 is SQVTM and CDR2 is ANQGSEA in the germline V gene. This CDR3 is built from 14 residues. With regard to this clone: Its specificity is unknown.

Profiling relied on immunoSEQ multiplex PCR, and the TCRdb table lists in-frame clones only, not all of them. The sample contains approximately 97,000 clones, roughly 96% of which appear only once. Sequencing input: PBMCs. This sequence was found in a human donor with pancreatic ductal adenocarcinoma. The chain uses TRBV29-1 and TRBJ1-5; TRBD1 might be the D (6 bases). The CDR3 DNA reads as TGCAGCGTTTCTTTAGGGGGATGGAATCAGCCCCAGCATTTT. Translated: CSVSLGGWNQPQHF.